Sequencing of this TCR beta chain was carried out in a study of post-analysis software for immune sequencing data (dated by TCRdb to 2014 to 2015). Background on the whole study: Disease courses on record covered relapsing-remitting, secondary progressive and progressive-relapsing multiple sclerosis, though some patients had no subtype annotation. The patient repertoires were compared against 10 to 12 previously published healthy control repertoires obtained from donors aged 6 to 25 years. A subset of samples was prepared in parallel using single-end sample barcoding, then pooled and co-amplified after Illumina adapter ligation. Overall study outcomes, separate from this receptor: Compared with controls, multiple sclerosis patients had significantly lower normalized Chao1 diversity, a finding suggesting substantial peripheral T-cell clonal expansion. The control group was slightly older than the multiple sclerosis patient group. Four to six TRBV segments, including TRBV5-6, TRBV5-1 and TRBV20-1, were significantly more frequent in patients than controls. When samples were clustered directly using the F measure, samples prepared in the same batch co-clustered strongly, which prompted a batch-effect correction.

The library was built by means of PCR. The sequencer listed for this sample is Illumina HiSeq 2500. To reduce PCR and sequencing biases, unique molecular identifiers were built into the TCR beta cDNA libraries. Every 1 to 10 million input T cells yielded roughly 500,000 cDNA molecules, meaning each molecule approximated one T cell. The patient libraries were prepared and sequenced with the same protocol used for the earlier healthy control dataset. Within a given batch, samples were prepared together, multiplexed and sequenced on the same HiSeq lane. The authors processed their data as follows. Raw barcoded reads were processed with MIGEC, and single-read molecular identifier groups were discarded before consensus assembly and CDR3 extraction. VDJtools was used for post-analysis of the clonotype tables, with diversity normalized by down-sampling every dataset to the smallest sample size. In repertoire overlap clustering, CDR3 amino acid sequences, but not nucleotide sequences, were matched to correct batch-related cross-sample contamination. The public sequencing data were trimmed at Q25 with fastp and processed into clonotypes with MiXCR by TCRdb, which kept only in-frame beta chains. Entries are consolidated by CDR3 protein sequence, retaining the most common genes and DNA. TCRdb, not the authors, supplied the V and J calls. This sample gives some 690,000 distinct CDR3 sequences in total; 30% of them show up just once. Roughly 0.57% of the sample goes to the ten largest clones.

Looking up the germline V gene (reference sequence) yields CDR1 SEHNR and CDR2 FQNEAQ. The CDR3 numbers 17 residues from cysteine through phenylalanine. The read is trimmed to its CDR3 DNA, 51 bases read in frame from base 1. From V the trimming removes 5 bases and from J it removes 7 bases, while the gene matches leave 9 bases of the junction unaccounted for. To demonstrate the VDJtools post-analysis software, the study profiled TCR beta repertoires from the peripheral blood of 13 young patients with multiple sclerosis. The patients with multiple sclerosis were children and adolescents between about 6 and 17 years of age. On this clonotype: Its binding antigen is unknown. No base-level quality is on record; no much larger clone is a single base apart.

The chain was built from TRBV7-9 and TRBJ2-1; the junction holds 15 bases that match TRBD2. This TCR was sampled from a girl aged 10-17 years with multiple sclerosis. Source material: blood. The base sequence is TGTGCCAGCAGCCCCCCCGGACTAGCGGGAGGGAAAAATGAGCAGTTCTTC. This gives the protein CASSPPGLAGGKNEQFF.